Each of the 27 T cell receptor beta chains below was sequenced from the same sample in a study of blood T cell repertoires in COVID-19. Clones were sequenced by immunoSEQ multiplex PCR, and TCRdb holds only the in-frame ones, with some missing. The sample lists fewer than 90,000 clones, approximately 90% occurring once. The sample consisted of peripheral blood. The origin of the receptors is a man aged 25 to 45 with acute or convalescent COVID-19.

This clone has a handful of counts. The CDR3 is CASSRSGVEQFF. DNA for the CDR3: TGCGCCAGCAGTCGGTCAGGGGTTGAGCAGTTCTTC. The chain has TRBV10-2 and TRBJ2-1; maybe TRBD1 (6 bases). CDR3 size: 12 residues. Looked up from germline, CDR1 is WSHSY and CDR2 is SAAADI. V was pared by 5 bases and J by 9 bases, with 11 bases between.

The chain has TRBV5-4 and TRBJ1-4; a weak D match, TRBD1 (6 bases). The CDR3 has 16 residues. V lost 5 bases, J lost 7 bases, and 21 bases lay in between. CDR1 SGHNT and CDR2 YYREEE come from the germline V gene (reference sequence). CDR3: CASSSDSLSGREKLFF. The CDR3 region has the DNA TGTGCCAGCAGTTCGGACAGCCTCTCGGGTCGTGAAAAACTGTTTTTT. Filled out from reference TRBV5-4 and TRBJ1-4, the complete variable domain reads ETGVTQSPTHLIKTRGQQVTLRCSSQSGHNTVSWYQQALGQGPQFIFQYYREEENGRGNFPPRFSGLQFPNYSSELNVNALELDDSALYLCASSSDSLSGREKLFFGSGTQLSVL.

The chain joins TRBV30 to TRBJ1-6; tentatively, D is TRBD1 (6 bases). The CDR3 has 15 residues. In germline, CDR1 is GTSNPN, CDR2 SVGIG (reference sequence). The V and J ends lost 2 bases and 4 bases respectively, with 12 bases between them. CDR3 in amino acids: CAWSTRGAYNSPLHF. The CDR3 nucleotides are TGTGCCTGGAGTACCAGGGGAGCTTATAATTCACCCCTCCACTTT.

V usage is TRBV6-2 or TRBV6-3 and J usage is TRBJ2-1, with D hard to call. The CDR3 is 11 residues long. The germline gives CDR1 MNHEY, CDR2 SVGEGT. V was pared by 6 bases and J by 8 bases, with 8 bases between. CDR3 amino acids: CASSPGDEQFF. The CDR3 DNA reads TGTGCCAGCAGCCCCGGTGATGAGCAGTTCTTC.

The J gene is TRBJ2-7, the V gene TRBV14; D is unresolved. Trimming left V 2 bases short and J 3 bases short, with 2 bases between. CDR1 and CDR2 (germline): SGHDN, FVKESK. The CDR3 has 11 amino acids. The CDR3 sequence: CASSQYYEQYF. CDR3 in DNA: TGTGCCAGCAGCCAATACTACGAGCAGTACTTC.

V gene TRBV5-1 combines with J gene TRBJ2-6, with D perhaps matching TRBD1 (6 bases). V shed 3 bases and J shed 2 bases, with 15 bases lying between them. CDR1 is SGHRS, CDR2 YFSETQ, per germline. The CDR3 contains 17 residues. CDR3 nucleotide sequence: TGCGCCAGCAGCTCGCTTACAGGGTACACTGGGGCCAACGTCCTGACTTTC. Protein sequence: CASSSLTGYTGANVLTF. Based on the CDR3 plus reference TRBV5-1 and TRBJ2-6, the full variable domain is KAGVTQTPRYLIKTRGQQVTLSCSPISGHRSVSWYQQTPGQGLQFLFEYFSETQRNKGNFPGRFSGRQFSNSRSEMNVSTLELGDSALYLCASSSLTGYTGANVLTFGAGSRLTVL.

The gene calls are TRBV6-1 and TRBJ2-2; 7 nucleotides align to TRBD1. The V gene's germline CDR1 is MNHNS and CDR2 SASEGT. The V and J ends lost 4 bases and 4 bases, in that order; junction bases with no gene match: 9. The CDR3 totals 16 residues. The CDR3 loop is CASSVTGASGTGELFF. The DNA for the CDR3 is TGTGCCAGCAGTGTAACAGGGGCGTCGGGCACCGGGGAGCTGTTTTTT.

This clone has a handful of counts. The rearrangement joins TRBV19 to TRBJ2-1; 7 bases fit TRBD2. Germline V gene sequence: CDR1 LNHDA, CDR2 SQIVND (reference sequence). This CDR3 has 16 amino acids. Germline trimming cut 7 bases from V and 8 bases from J; bases unmatched to any gene: 17. The CDR3 DNA reads TGTGCCAGTAAGGGTAGGGACTATGACCTTAACCATGAGCAGTTCTTC. Protein product: CASKGRDYDLNHEQFF.

V gene TRBV9 combines with J gene TRBJ2-1; TRBD2 might be the D (6 bases). This CDR3 region has 16 residues. Germline CDR1 reads SGDLS; CDR2 reads YYNGEE. The V and J ends lost 3 bases and 0 bases respectively, with 13 bases between them. The CDR3 coding sequence is TGTGCCAGCAGCGCGGGACTCCCCCGCTCCTACAATGAGCAGTTCTTC. Its protein is CASSAGLPRSYNEQFF.

This clone occurred once. The chain joins TRBV7-2 to TRBJ2-2; D remains unclear. Germline-derived CDR1 and CDR2 are SGHTA and FQGNSA. The V end was cut by 4 bases, the J end by 5 bases, with 8 bases between. The CDR3 has 13 amino acids. The CDR3, as DNA: TGTGCCAGCAGCTACAAGCGTACCGGGGAGCTGTTTTTT. Translating gives CASSYKRTGELFF.

J is TRBJ2-1 and V is TRBV5-5; either TRBD1 or TRBD2 may supply D (9 bases each). The length of the CDR3 is 14 residues. Germline CDR1 is SGHKS and CDR2 is YYEKEE (reference sequence). The V gene lost 4 bases and the J gene lost 15 bases, with 23 bases spanning the gap. The CDR3 sequence: CASSGDRDGTSLFF. CDR3 nucleotides: TGTGCCAGCAGCGGGGACAGGGATGGGACTAGCCTGTTCTTC.

The chain joins TRBV6-6 to TRBJ2-3, with 10 bases identical to TRBD2. J was trimmed by 1 base and V by 0 bases; bases with no gene match: 1. The CDR3 totals 16 residues. Looked up from germline, CDR1 is MNHNY and CDR2 is SVGAGI (reference sequence). CDR3 sequence reads: CASSYSGTSGTDTQYF. The CDR3 DNA follows: TGTGCCAGCAGTTACTCGGGGACTAGCGGCACAGATACGCAGTATTTT.

This rearrangement joins TRBV2 to TRBJ1-4, with 7 bases identical to TRBD1. The trim removed 6 bases at V and 5 bases at J, leaving 0 bases unmatched. The CDR3 spans 12 residues. Per the germline V gene, CDR1 is SNHLY and CDR2 is FYNNEI. The CDR3 region is CASRGQNEKLFF. DNA for the CDR3: TGTGCCAGCAGGGGACAGAATGAAAAACTGTTTTTT. Combining the CDR3 with reference TRBV2 and TRBJ1-4 gives the whole variable domain EPEVTQTPSHQVTQMGQEVILRCVPISNHLYFYWYRQILGQKVEFLVSFYNNEISEKSEIFDDQFSVERPDGSNFTLKIRSTKLEDSAMYFCASRGQNEKLFFGSGTQLSVL.

The chain joins TRBV7-9 to TRBJ2-2; 11 positions agree with TRBD2. Germline V gene lookup returns CDR1 SEHNR and CDR2 FQNEAQ (reference sequence). V lost 5 bases, J lost 6 bases, and 8 bases stayed unmatched. This CDR3 has 16 residues. The DNA for the CDR3 is TGTGCCAGCAGCCCTCCGACTAGCGGGGCCGCCGGGGAGCTGTTTTTT. Its protein product is CASSPPTSGAAGELFF.

This CDR3 is CASSEGWATSSYNEQFF. The CDR3 coding sequence is TGTGCCAGCAGCGAAGGCTGGGCTACCAGCTCCTACAATGAGCAGTTCTTC. The V gene is TRBV5-4, the J gene TRBJ2-1; D uncertain. The V and J ends lost 4 bases and 0 bases respectively, with 17 bases between them. The germline gives CDR1 SGHNT, CDR2 YYREEE (reference sequence). CDR3 length: 17 amino acids. The complete variable domain, with remaining parts taken from reference TRBV5-4 and TRBJ2-1, reads ETGVTQSPTHLIKTRGQQVTLRCSSQSGHNTVSWYQQALGQGPQFIFQYYREEENGRGNFPPRFSGLQFPNYSSELNVNALELDDSALYLCASSEGWATSSYNEQFFGPGTRLTVL.

The chain uses TRBV19 and TRBJ2-7, with D possibly matching TRBD2 (5 bases). V gave up 1 base and J gave up 5 bases, with 9 bases separating them. The germline V gene encodes CDR1 LNHDA and CDR2 SQIVND (reference sequence). This CDR3 comprises 13 residues. The CDR3 DNA reads as TGTGCCAGTAGTATAGGGGCCGGGGACGAGCAGTACTTC. This gives the protein CASSIGAGDEQYF.

The rearrangement links TRBV18 to TRBJ2-7; 7 bases map to TRBD2. V lost 0 bases and J lost 7; bases outside the gene matches: 6. This CDR3 is built from 14 residues. CDR1 is KGHSH and CDR2 is LQKENI in the germline V gene. The chain's CDR3 is CASSPPSSGMEQYF. The CDR3 region has the DNA TGTGCCAGCTCACCACCGTCTAGCGGAATGGAGCAGTACTTC.

V usage is TRBV30 and J usage is TRBJ2-1; 8 positions agree with TRBD2. The CDR3 spans 14 residues. Germline CDR1 is GTSNPN and CDR2 is SVGIG (reference sequence). V dropped 8 bases and J dropped 9; count of bases not matched to a gene: 15. Here the CDR3 reads CAGKGTSRFGEQFF. In DNA, the CDR3 is TGTGCCGGTAAAGGGACTAGTAGGTTCGGTGAGCAGTTCTTC.

The J gene is TRBJ2-1, the V gene TRBV6-4; 9 nucleotides agree with TRBD2. J was trimmed by 3 bases and V by 2 bases; bases with no gene match: 11. The CDR3 extends over 18 amino acids. Germline V gives CDR1 MRHNA, CDR2 SNTAGT. CDR3: CASSDELASGILYNEQFF. The CDR3 region has the DNA TGTGCCAGCAGTGACGAGTTGGCTAGCGGGATCCTCTACAATGAGCAGTTCTTC.

The V gene is TRBV30, the J gene TRBJ2-1, with 9 bases matching TRBD2. CDR1 GTSNPN and CDR2 SVGIG come from the germline V gene (reference sequence). The CDR3 sequence is 15 residues long. Trimming took 0 bases from V and 7 from J; bases not matched to a gene: 7. The CDR3 protein is CAWSVTSGVRNEQFF. CDR3 nucleotides: TGTGCCTGGAGTGTGACTAGCGGAGTTCGGAATGAGCAGTTCTTC.

The chain couples TRBV13 to TRBJ1-1; maybe TRBD1 (5 bases). CDR3 size: 17 residues. Germline V CDR1 and CDR2: PRHDT, FYEKMQ (reference sequence). Trimming took off 0 bases at V and 0 bases at J, with 14 bases between the two ends. CDR3 loop: CASSLGQGRYMNTEAFF. The CDR3 nucleotides are TGTGCCAGCAGCTTAGGCCAGGGCAGATATATGAACACTGAAGCTTTCTTT.

The J gene is TRBJ2-7, the V gene TRBV29-1; D uncertain. Germline V gene sequence: CDR1 SQVTM, CDR2 ANQGSEA. Trimming removed 4 bases at V and 2 bases at J, with 24 bases between. The CDR3 has 17 residues. CDR3 DNA: TGCAGCGTTGTTGTTATGGCCCCTGGTCTACAGACCTACGAGCAGTACTTC. It yields the protein CSVVVMAPGLQTYEQYF.

The chain has TRBV6-2 or TRBV6-3 and TRBJ1-5, with 9 bases that match TRBD1. The CDR3 is 17 amino acids. The V and J ends lost 3 bases and 6 bases, in that order; junction bases with no gene match: 12. The germline V gene has CDR1 MNHEY and CDR2 SVGEGT. The CDR3 bases are TGTGCCAGCAGTTATTCGTTCCGGGACAGGGTTTTTCAGCCCCAGCATTTT. Its protein is CASSYSFRDRVFQPQHF.

The chain joins TRBV28 to TRBJ2-1; the D is unclear. CDR1 is MDHEN, CDR2 SYDVKM, per germline. The CDR3 consists of 12 residues. V lost 5 bases to trimming and J lost 15 bases, with 17 bases between them. For the CDR3, the DNA is TGTGCCAGCAGTACCGAGCCGGCGGCACCGTTCTTC. Encoded protein: CASSTEPAAPFF.

The rearrangement joins TRBV3-1 (or the pseudogene TRBV3-2) to TRBJ2-7, with D maybe TRBD2 (6 bases). The CDR3 runs to 11 residues. Germline V gives CDR1 LGHDT, CDR2 YNNKEL (reference sequence). V was trimmed by 6 bases and J by 8 bases, leaving 11 bases between them. For the CDR3, the DNA is TGTGCCAGCAGGGAAGGAGGGAAGCAGTACTTC. Translation gives CASREGGKQYF.

The rearrangement joins TRBV27 to TRBJ2-7, with TRBD2 matching over 7 bases. Germline-derived CDR1 and CDR2 are MNHEY and SMNVEV (reference sequence). The CDR3 runs 15 residues. Unmatched junction bases numbered 11, after V lost 6 bases and J lost 3 bases. CDR3 nucleotide sequence: TGTGCCAGCAGGATCCGCGCCGGGACTAACTACGAGCAGTACTTC. As protein: CASRIRAGTNYEQYF.

This chain joins TRBV14 and TRBJ2-1; weak D call: TRBD1 (5 bases). The germline V gene has CDR1 SGHDN and CDR2 FVKESK. Trimming removed 3 bases at V and 7 bases at J, with 13 bases between. CDR3 length: 14 residues. CDR3 region: CASSHFRDWNEQFF. The CDR3 DNA is TGTGCCAGCAGCCATTTCAGGGATTGGAATGAGCAGTTCTTC.